Listed below are T cell receptor beta chains from one sample, sequenced in a study of cytomegalovirus exposure and HLA in healthy donors. Assay: immunoSEQ multiplex PCR; the TCRdb copy retains only in-frame clones and omits some. The sample consists of over 150,000 clones, about 82% of them appearing once. Material: PBMCs. These receptors were taken from a woman in her forties or fifties in good health and CMV-seropositive. Both conserved end residues are part of each CDR3. A D gene is named only where the DNA matches it firmly.

>.|TRBJ2-7|TRBV2
CASRDSSGGYEQYF
TGTGCCAGCAGGGACTCATCCGGGGGCTACGAGCAGTACTTC
>TRBD2|TRBJ2-3|TRBV4-2
CASSQKRGGFTDTQYF
TGTGCCAGCAGCCAGAAGCGGGGGGGCTTCACAGATACGCAGTATTTT
>.|TRBJ2-6|TRBV15
CATSRDPRSGANVLTF
TGTGCCACCAGCAGAGATCCCCGTTCGGGGGCCAACGTCCTGACTTTC
>TRBD1|TRBJ1-4|TRBV5-1
CASSLIGNDRGEEKLFF
TGCGCCAGCAGCTTGATAGGCAATGACAGGGGCGAGGAAAAACTGTTTTTT
>.|TRBJ2-3|TRBV27
CASSLSDLGRTDTQYF
TGTGCCAGCAGTTTATCGGACTTGGGTCGCACAGATACGCAGTATTTT
>TRBD2|TRBJ2-2|TRBV7-9
CASSSSGTFTGELFF
TGTGCCAGCAGCTCTAGCGGGACTTTCACCGGGGAGCTGTTTTTT
>.|TRBJ1-6|TRBV7-9
CASSADGDSPLHF
TGTGCCAGCAGCGCTGACGGAGACTCACCCCTCCACTTT
>.|TRBJ2-3|TRBV2
CASSDVKGYGTQYF
TGTGCCAGCAGTGATGTGAAGGGGTATGGTACGCAGTATTTT
>TRBD2|TRBJ2-3|TRBV7-2
CASSPGLAGPDTQYF
TGTGCCAGCAGCCCCGGACTAGCGGGTCCAGATACGCAGTATTTT
>.|TRBJ2-7|TRBV5-1
CASSSAGTVYDWEQYF
TGCGCCAGCAGTTCGGCGGGGACCGTATATGATTGGGAGCAGTACTTC
>.|TRBJ1-2|TRBV9
CASSNNRQVNYGYTF
TGTGCCAGCAGTAATAATAGACAGGTTAACTATGGCTACACCTTC
>.|TRBJ2-7|TRBV7-2
CASSLAPAGYEQYF
TGTGCCAGCAGCTTAGCGCCAGCGGGCTACGAGCAGTACTTC
>.|TRBJ2-6|TRBV5-1
CASSQRQYSSGANVLTF
TGCGCCAGCAGCCAAAGACAGTACTCCTCTGGGGCCAACGTCCTGACTTTC